This is a list of T cell receptor beta chains from one sample in a study of blood T cell repertoires in COVID-19. Assay used: immunoSEQ multiplex PCR; TCRdb lists only in-frame clones, some missing. The sample lists about 170,000 clones, roughly 90% occurring once. Material for sequencing was peripheral blood. The source is a man in his late teens or twenties with COVID-19, enrolled during active disease. The CDR3 runs from the conserved cysteine through the conserved F or W. The D gene is left open where the match is weak. Only some rows state a clone size, as once, few, many or a class for expanded clones.

.	TRBJ2-1	TRBD1	TRBV25-1	TGTGCCAGCAGTGGTAAGGACAGGACTTACAATGAGCAGTTCTTC	CASSGKDRTYNEQFF
.	TRBJ1-5	.	TRBV28	TGTGCCAGCAGCCCTGAAGGGCGGGTCAATCAGCCCCAGCATTTT	CASSPEGRVNQPQHF
once	TRBJ1-2	.	TRBV19	TGTGCCAGTAGTATACCTCGGACAGAGAACTATGGCTACACCTTC	CASSIPRTENYGYTF
.	TRBJ2-7	TRBD2	TRBV11-2	TGTGCCAGCAGCGAACTAGCGGCCACCCGGTACGAGCAGTACTTC	CASSELAATRYEQYF
.	TRBJ1-1	.	TRBV7-9	TGTGCCAGCAGCGGCACAGGGTACACTGAAGCTTTCTTT	CASSGTGYTEAFF
.	TRBJ2-7	TRBD1	TRBV10-3	TGTGCCATCAGCTACGGGACAGGGGGAGAGCAGTACTTC	CAISYGTGGEQYF
.	TRBJ2-7	.	TRBV7-9	TGTGCCAGCAGCTTTTATGCAGGCAACTACGAGCAGTACTTC	CASSFYAGNYEQYF
.	TRBJ1-2	.	TRBV9	TGTGCCAGCAGCGTAGAACCTGGAGGGTATGGCTACACCTTC	CASSVEPGGYGYTF
.	TRBJ2-1	.	TRBV9	TGTGCCAGCAGCACCCCAGCGAAGGGGCGGGAAGAGTACAATGAGCAGTTCTTC	CASSTPAKGREEYNEQFF
.	TRBJ2-7	TRBD1	TRBV28	TGTGCCAGCCGGTTTCCGGGACAGGGTTTTCTCGAGCAGTACTTC	CASRFPGQGFLEQYF
.	TRBJ2-1	TRBD1	TRBV5-1	TGCGCCAGCAGCCAAACAGGGGCCCCGTACAATGAGCAGTTCTTC	CASSQTGAPYNEQFF
.	TRBJ2-7	TRBD1	TRBV11-2	TGTGCCAGCAGCCCGGTGACAGGGGACGCGCACGAGCAGTACTTC	CASSPVTGDAHEQYF
once	TRBJ2-1	TRBD2	TRBV11-3	TGTGCCAGCAGCCAGAGACTAGCGGGGGCCAATGAGCAGTTCTTC	CASSQRLAGANEQFF
once	TRBJ2-1	TRBD2	TRBV4-1	TGCGCCAGCAGCCAAGATTCAGGCGGGAGTTATTACAATGAGCAGTTCTTC	CASSQDSGGSYYNEQFF
few	TRBJ2-3	.	TRBV28	TGTGCCAGCAGCCACCGGGGGAACCCTAGCACAGATACGCAGTATTTT	CASSHRGNPSTDTQYF
once	TRBJ2-3	TRBD1	TRBV7-9	TGTGCCAGCAGCTCGTTCCGGGACAGAAAAGCTAGCACAGATACGCAGTATTTT	CASSSFRDRKASTDTQYF
once	TRBJ1-3	.	TRBV30	TGTGCCTGGAGTGTACTAATAAAAGGAAACACCATATATTTT	CAWSVLIKGNTIYF
.	TRBJ1-1	TRBD1	TRBV12-5	TGTGCTAGTGCCCCTGACAGGGGAGGGTTCACTGAAGCTTTCTTT	CASAPDRGGFTEAFF
.	TRBJ2-1	TRBD2	TRBV7-8	TGTGCCAGCAGCTCACGCGGACTAGCGGGCTTCTACAATGAGCAGTTCTTC	CASSSRGLAGFYNEQFF
once	TRBJ1-5	TRBD1	TRBV27	TGTGCCAGCAGGGATACAGGGGGCGGTCAGCCCCAGCATTTT	CASRDTGGGQPQHF
.	TRBJ2-7	TRBD2	TRBV30	TGTGCCTCCCGACTAGCGGGCACCTACGAGCAGTACTTC	CASRLAGTYEQYF
once	TRBJ2-2	TRBD1	TRBV9	TGTGCCAGCAGCGCAGGGGACAGGGTCACCGGGGAGCTGTTTTTT	CASSAGDRVTGELFF
.	TRBJ2-7	TRBD1	TRBV6-6	TGTGCCAGCAGTCCCCCCCGGGACAGGGTCGACGAGCAGTACTTC	CASSPPRDRVDEQYF
.	TRBJ2-7	.	TRBV9	TGTGCCAGCAGCGTGGGCCACTCCTACGAGCAGTACTTC	CASSVGHSYEQYF
.	TRBJ1-4	TRBD1	TRBV7-9	TGTGCCAGCAGCTCCGATTGGGACAGGAATGAAAAACTGCTTTTT	CASSSDWDRNEKLLF
.	TRBJ1-1	.	TRBV28	TGTGCCAGCAGTTTCGCGGGGAATGATGAAGCTTTCTTT	CASSFAGNDEAFF
.	TRBJ1-1	TRBD1	TRBV7-2	TGTGCCAGCAGCTTGACAGGGGGGAACACTGAAGCTTTCTTT	CASSLTGGNTEAFF
.	TRBJ1-1	.	TRBV7-9	TGTGCCAGCAGCTTGGCGACAATGAACACTGAAGCTTTCTTT	CASSLATMNTEAFF
.	TRBJ2-1	.	TRBV10-3	TGTGCCATCAGTGAGAGTTATAGCGCGACGACATACAATGAGCAGTTCTTC	CAISESYSATTYNEQFF
.	TRBJ2-7	TRBD1	TRBV4-3	TGCGCCAGCAGCCAGACCGGACAGGGCAGGCACGAGCAGTACTTC	CASSQTGQGRHEQYF
.	TRBJ1-3	.	TRBV9	TGTGCCAGCAGCGTAGCGGGGGGCGGAAACACCATATATTTT	CASSVAGGGNTIYF
.	TRBJ2-2	.	TRBV5-6	TGTGCCAGCAGGTCCGGGACACGCGCCGGGGAGCTGTTTTTT	CASRSGTRAGELFF
.	TRBJ1-2	.	TRBV6-5	TGTGCCAGCAGACCCAGGGGAATCGACGGCTACACCTTC	CASRPRGIDGYTF
.	TRBJ2-3	.	TRBV10-3	TGTGCCATCAGTGAGTCTGGCGGACAGCCGGATACGCAGTATTTT	CAISESGGQPDTQYF
.	TRBJ2-3	.	TRBV28	TGTGCCAGCAGCCCTGTTGGCAGGTCAGATACGCAGTATTTT	CASSPVGRSDTQYF
.	TRBJ1-2	TRBD1	TRBV27	TGTGCCAGCAGGACTTTCCCCCATAGACAGGGGAACTATGGCTACACCTTC	CASRTFPHRQGNYGYTF
.	TRBJ1-6	.	TRBV5-5	TGTGCCAGCAGCTTAATAGTTAACTCACCCCTCCACTTT	CASSLIVNSPLHF
.	TRBJ1-2	.	TRBV18	TGTGCCAGCTCGCCCCGACAAGCCCCCTATGGCTACACCTTC	CASSPRQAPYGYTF
.	TRBJ1-2	.	TRBV28	TGTGCCAGCAGTTTACCAGCAGGCTATGGCTACACCTTC	CASSLPAGYGYTF
.	TRBJ2-7	.	TRBV27	TGTGCCAGCAGTTCCTCTACCCGGGAGCAGTACTTC	CASSSSTREQYF
.	TRBJ2-5	.	TRBV3-1/TRBV3-2	TGTGCCAGCAGCCAAGATAGGGCAGGGGTGTCAGAGACCCAGTACTTC	CASSQDRAGVSETQYF